This TCR beta chain was documented in a study of T cells in Graves' hyperthyroidism and ophthalmopathy. Findings and caveats of the study: Most thyroid clonotypes that were expanded above 0.001 also turned up in blood.

TCR beta CDR3 sequences were amplified from RNA transcripts. The HTBI primer set drove a first-round RT-PCR of the TCR CDR3. MiXCR, applied by TCRdb to the multiplex PCR reads, yields one record per CDR3 protein. The table has some 400,000 distinct CDR3 sequences, less than 15% seen once. Diagnosis relied on clinical symptoms, serum thyroxine and TRAb, thyroid ultrasound and orbital computed tomography. Blood was obtained at the first hyperthyroidism diagnosis, which preceded any ophthalmopathy symptoms. PBMCs stemmed from less than 13 ml fresh peripheral blood. This clonotype was recorded many times. Its antigen is not known. The TCR comes from a man aged 25-45 years with Graves' hyperthyroidism that later progressed to Graves' ophthalmopathy. Material: blood.

The CDR3 sequence is CASSWRGGRGYTF. The DNA for the CDR3 is TGTGCCAGCAGTTGGAGGGGAGGACGAGGCTACACCTTC. The chain has TRBV28 and TRBJ1-2; possible D gene TRBD1, 5 bases. The germline V gene encodes CDR1 MDHEN and CDR2 SYDVKM. The V end was cut by 4 bases, the J end by 8 bases, with 14 bases between. The CDR3 runs 13 residues.